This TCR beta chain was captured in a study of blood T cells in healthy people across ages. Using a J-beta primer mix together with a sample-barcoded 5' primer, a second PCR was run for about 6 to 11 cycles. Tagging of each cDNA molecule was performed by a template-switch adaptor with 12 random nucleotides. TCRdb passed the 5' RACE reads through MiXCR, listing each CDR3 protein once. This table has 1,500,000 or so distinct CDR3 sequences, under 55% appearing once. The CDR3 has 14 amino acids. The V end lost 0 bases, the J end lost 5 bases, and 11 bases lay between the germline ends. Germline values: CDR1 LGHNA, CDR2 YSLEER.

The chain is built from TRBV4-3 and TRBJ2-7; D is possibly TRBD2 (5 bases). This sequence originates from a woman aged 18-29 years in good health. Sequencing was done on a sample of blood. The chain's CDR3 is CASSQDEGQNEQYF. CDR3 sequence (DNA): TGCGCCAGCAGCCAAGATGAGGGCCAGAACGAGCAGTACTTC.